This TCR beta chain came from a study of T cell repertoires in cytomegalovirus infection. This clonotype has a handful of counts. Its antigen is currently unknown. TCRdb re-called the reads through MiXCR, storing one row per CDR3 protein. The table records about 310,000 distinct CDR3 sequences, 25% of them present only once. CDR1 and CDR2 (germline): LNHNV, YYDKDF (reference sequence). The CDR3 contains 15 residues. The germline V and J ends were trimmed by 4 bases and 2 bases, with 12 bases remaining between them. The material sequenced was cultured PBMCs, taken from culture after CMV antigen stimulation. The origin of this receptor is a human donor in good health (CMV status not recorded). Some clones in this sample may be carry-over from other donors' samples. The genes are TRBV15 and TRBJ2-1; D unclear. CDR3 sequence reads: CATSTRVSPYNEQFF. The CDR3 nucleotides are TGTGCCACCAGCACTCGGGTTTCCCCCTACAATGAGCAGTTCTTC. The entire variable domain, with the rest obtained from reference TRBV15 and TRBJ2-1, is as follows: DAMVIQNPRYQVTQFGKPVTLSCSQTLNHNVMYWYQQKSSQAPKLLFHYYDKDFNNEADTPDNFQSRRPNTSFCFLDIRSPGLGDTAMYLCATSTRVSPYNEQFFGPGTRLTVL.